The rows below give T cell receptor beta chains drawn from one sample of a study of shared clonotypes between healthy human individuals. Profiled with immunoSEQ multiplex PCR; TCRdb holds only in-frame clones, not every one. Here the sample spans millions of clones, approximately 95% being singletons. The material sequenced was naive CD4+ T cells sorted from blood. Source of these receptors: a man between 18 and 29 years old in good health. Each CDR3 is given with its conserved first and last residue. The order of the fields is V gene, D gene, J gene, clone size, CDR3 protein, CDR3 DNA. D genes are given only for firm matches. Rows give clone size only sometimes, using once, few, many, or a class for an expanded clone.

V gene: TRBV28; D gene: -; J gene: TRBJ1-6; clone size: -; CDR3 protein: CASSRVGSPLHF; CDR3 DNA: TGTGCCAGCAGCAGGGTAGGATCACCCCTCCACTTT
V gene: TRBV28; D gene: -; J gene: TRBJ2-2; clone size: -; CDR3 protein: CASHGRLDIPAGELFF; CDR3 DNA: TGTGCCAGCCATGGGCGGCTTGATATTCCGGCCGGGGAGCTGTTTTTT
V gene: TRBV5-1; D gene: -; J gene: TRBJ2-4; clone size: -; CDR3 protein: CASSEQGGSAKNIQYF; CDR3 DNA: TGCGCCAGCAGCGAACAGGGAGGGTCAGCCAAAAACATTCAGTACTTC
V gene: TRBV28; D gene: -; J gene: TRBJ1-2; clone size: -; CDR3 protein: CVVGGATYGYTF; CDR3 DNA: TGTGTTGTGGGAGGGGCCACCTATGGCTACACCTTC
V gene: TRBV27; D gene: -; J gene: TRBJ1-6; clone size: -; CDR3 protein: CASSFVTGGNNSPLHF; CDR3 DNA: TGTGCCAGCAGTTTCGTTACAGGAGGGAATAATTCACCCCTCCACTTT
V gene: TRBV30; D gene: -; J gene: TRBJ2-3; clone size: -; CDR3 protein: CAWSSPKSDTQYF; CDR3 DNA: TGTGCCTGGAGTTCGCCGAAATCGGATACGCAGTATTTT
V gene: TRBV6-6; D gene: TRBD2; J gene: TRBJ2-7; clone size: -; CDR3 protein: CASSTGTSISYEQYF; CDR3 DNA: TGTGCCAGCAGTACCGGGACTAGCATTTCCTACGAGCAGTACTTC
V gene: TRBV30; D gene: -; J gene: TRBJ1-1; clone size: -; CDR3 protein: CAWHSGTGLNTEAFF; CDR3 DNA: TGTGCCTGGCATAGCGGGACTGGACTTAACACTGAAGCTTTCTTT
V gene: TRBV10-3; D gene: TRBD1; J gene: TRBJ2-1; clone size: -; CDR3 protein: CAISASLDRVVANEQFF; CDR3 DNA: TGTGCCATCAGTGCCTCATTGGACAGGGTCGTAGCCAATGAGCAGTTCTTC
V gene: TRBV5-4; D gene: TRBD1; J gene: TRBJ1-4; clone size: -; CDR3 protein: CASSHRDSPTEKLFF; CDR3 DNA: TGTGCCAGCAGCCATAGGGACAGTCCGACGGAAAAACTGTTTTTT
V gene: TRBV25-1; D gene: TRBD1; J gene: TRBJ2-2; clone size: once; CDR3 protein: CASRGQGPGELFF; CDR3 DNA: TGTGCCAGCAGAGGACAGGGTCCCGGGGAGCTGTTTTTT
V gene: TRBV7-2; D gene: TRBD2; J gene: TRBJ2-5; clone size: -; CDR3 protein: CASSLGSPSGYGETQYF; CDR3 DNA: TGTGCCAGCAGCTTAGGTAGTCCTAGCGGATACGGTGAGACCCAGTACTTC
V gene: TRBV5-1; D gene: -; J gene: TRBJ1-2; clone size: -; CDR3 protein: CASSLEGRGGYTF; CDR3 DNA: TGCGCCAGCAGCTTGGAGGGCCGTGGTGGCTACACCTTC
V gene: TRBV6-6; D gene: TRBD1; J gene: TRBJ2-2; clone size: -; CDR3 protein: CASRLQGGTGELFF; CDR3 DNA: TGTGCCAGCAGACTACAGGGGGGCACCGGGGAGCTGTTTTTT
V gene: TRBV6-6; D gene: -; J gene: TRBJ1-2; clone size: -; CDR3 protein: CASSYGGSSYGYTF; CDR3 DNA: TGTGCCAGCAGTTACGGGGGGTCGAGCTATGGCTACACCTTC
V gene: TRBV21-1; D gene: -; J gene: TRBJ2-1; clone size: -; CDR3 protein: CASSPIPGTYNEQFF; CDR3 DNA: TGTGCCAGCAGCCCCATCCCGGGAACCTACAATGAGCAGTTCTTC
V gene: TRBV28; D gene: TRBD1; J gene: TRBJ2-5; clone size: -; CDR3 protein: CASRGPGQGLGEQYF; CDR3 DNA: TGTGCCAGCAGAGGGCCGGGACAGGGTCTCGGGGAGCAGTACTTC
V gene: TRBV10-3; D gene: -; J gene: TRBJ1-1; clone size: -; CDR3 protein: CAIGGGLNTEAFF; CDR3 DNA: TGTGCCATCGGGGGGGGCTTGAACACTGAAGCTTTCTTT
V gene: TRBV6-6; D gene: -; J gene: TRBJ1-6; clone size: -; CDR3 protein: CASSPGPNSPLHF; CDR3 DNA: TGTGCCAGCAGCCCCGGACCTAATTCACCCCTCCACTTT
V gene: TRBV19; D gene: -; J gene: TRBJ1-2; clone size: -; CDR3 protein: CASKEAAESGYTF; CDR3 DNA: TGTGCCAGTAAGGAGGCAGCAGAAAGTGGCTACACCTTC
V gene: TRBV6-5; D gene: -; J gene: TRBJ2-7; clone size: -; CDR3 protein: CASTIRAGRGYEQYF; CDR3 DNA: TGTGCCAGCACCATTAGAGCGGGAAGGGGGTACGAGCAGTACTTC
V gene: TRBV2; D gene: TRBD2; J gene: TRBJ2-7; clone size: -; CDR3 protein: CASSEKASGASYEQYF; CDR3 DNA: TGTGCCAGCAGTGAAAAGGCTAGCGGGGCCTCCTACGAGCAGTACTTC
V gene: TRBV30; D gene: -; J gene: TRBJ2-1; clone size: -; CDR3 protein: CAWTPTRFRYEQFF; CDR3 DNA: TGTGCCTGGACCCCGACGAGGTTTAGGTATGAGCAGTTCTTC
V gene: TRBV18; D gene: -; J gene: TRBJ2-7; clone size: -; CDR3 protein: CASSPSGSSYEQYF; CDR3 DNA: TGTGCCAGCTCACCGTCAGGGAGCTCCTACGAGCAGTACTTC
V gene: TRBV6-1; D gene: -; J gene: TRBJ1-5; clone size: -; CDR3 protein: CASRETGSQPQHF; CDR3 DNA: TGTGCCAGCAGGGAAACAGGGAGTCAGCCCCAGCATTTT
V gene: TRBV7-2; D gene: -; J gene: TRBJ1-5; clone size: once; CDR3 protein: CASSYRQVNQPQHF; CDR3 DNA: TGTGCCAGCAGCTATCGCCAGGTAAATCAGCCCCAGCATTTT
V gene: TRBV5-1; D gene: TRBD1; J gene: TRBJ1-1; clone size: -; CDR3 protein: CASSPLRDRNTEAFF; CDR3 DNA: TGCGCCAGCAGCCCTCTCAGGGACAGGAACACTGAAGCTTTCTTT
V gene: TRBV6-5; D gene: -; J gene: TRBJ2-6; clone size: once; CDR3 protein: CASSFRRRDGANVLTF; CDR3 DNA: TGTGCCAGCAGTTTCCGAAGAAGGGATGGGGCCAACGTCCTGACTTTC
V gene: TRBV28; D gene: TRBD1; J gene: TRBJ1-6; clone size: -; CDR3 protein: CASSFRQGVNSPLHF; CDR3 DNA: TGTGCCAGCAGTTTCCGACAGGGGGTTAATTCACCCCTCCACTTT
V gene: TRBV30; D gene: TRBD1; J gene: TRBJ2-4; clone size: -; CDR3 protein: CAWSVQGTGTMGIQYF; CDR3 DNA: TGTGCCTGGAGTGTACAGGGGACCGGGACAATGGGCATTCAGTACTTC
V gene: TRBV7-6; D gene: -; J gene: TRBJ1-3; clone size: -; CDR3 protein: CASSLGGWTSGNTIYF; CDR3 DNA: TGTGCCAGCAGCTTAGGAGGCTGGACCTCTGGAAACACCATATATTTT
V gene: TRBV7-6; D gene: -; J gene: TRBJ1-2; clone size: -; CDR3 protein: CASSPQGLGYGYTF; CDR3 DNA: TGTGCCAGCAGCCCGCAGGGCCTCGGCTATGGCTACACCTTC
V gene: TRBV30; D gene: -; J gene: TRBJ1-3; clone size: once; CDR3 protein: CAWSGGNSGNTIYF; CDR3 DNA: TGTGCCTGGAGCGGGGGGAACTCTGGAAACACCATATATTTT
V gene: TRBV7-2; D gene: -; J gene: TRBJ1-2; clone size: -; CDR3 protein: CASSFPGLGYGYTF; CDR3 DNA: TGTGCCAGCAGCTTCCCCGGGTTGGGCTATGGCTACACCTTC
V gene: TRBV6-1; D gene: -; J gene: TRBJ2-7; clone size: -; CDR3 protein: CASSEVWGAPSYEQYF; CDR3 DNA: TGTGCCAGCAGTGAAGTTTGGGGGGCCCCCTCCTACGAGCAGTACTTC
V gene: TRBV7-8; D gene: -; J gene: TRBJ1-2; clone size: -; CDR3 protein: CASSPSAIYGYTF; CDR3 DNA: TGTGCCAGCAGCCCCTCGGCGATCTATGGCTACACCTTC
V gene: TRBV4-3; D gene: -; J gene: TRBJ2-7; clone size: -; CDR3 protein: CASSRGTGELGEQYF; CDR3 DNA: TGCGCCAGCAGCCGAGGCACGGGGGAGTTAGGCGAGCAGTACTTC
V gene: TRBV7-9; D gene: -; J gene: TRBJ2-1; clone size: -; CDR3 protein: CASSLGQGGHEQFF; CDR3 DNA: TGTGCCAGCAGCTTAGGCCAGGGGGGTCATGAGCAGTTCTTC
V gene: TRBV5-8; D gene: -; J gene: TRBJ2-7; clone size: once; CDR3 protein: CASSLGLGRLYEQYF; CDR3 DNA: TGTGCCAGCAGCTTGGGATTGGGACGGTTATACGAGCAGTACTTC
V gene: TRBV7-2; D gene: -; J gene: TRBJ2-2; clone size: -; CDR3 protein: CASSTRGASGELFF; CDR3 DNA: TGTGCCAGCAGCACTCGTGGAGCATCCGGGGAGCTGTTTTTT
V gene: TRBV23-1; D gene: TRBD2; J gene: TRBJ2-5; clone size: -; CDR3 protein: CASSQWGLAGREETQYF; CDR3 DNA: TGCGCCAGCAGTCAATGGGGACTAGCGGGGAGGGAGGAGACCCAGTACTTC
V gene: TRBV5-1; D gene: TRBD1; J gene: TRBJ2-5; clone size: -; CDR3 protein: CASSLPDRGETQYF; CDR3 DNA: TGCGCCAGCAGCCTACCGGACAGGGGAGAGACCCAGTACTTC
V gene: TRBV19; D gene: -; J gene: TRBJ2-7; clone size: -; CDR3 protein: CASSILPGADYEQYF; CDR3 DNA: TGTGCCAGTAGTATCCTCCCAGGGGCGGACTACGAGCAGTACTTC
V gene: TRBV27; D gene: -; J gene: TRBJ2-7; clone size: -; CDR3 protein: CASSFRLAGYEQYF; CDR3 DNA: TGTGCCAGCAGTTTTAGGCTAGCTGGATACGAGCAGTACTTC
V gene: TRBV4-1; D gene: TRBD1; J gene: TRBJ2-7; clone size: -; CDR3 protein: CASSRDRGTSYEQYF; CDR3 DNA: TGCGCCAGCAGCCGGGACAGGGGGACCTCCTACGAGCAGTACTTC
V gene: TRBV4-3; D gene: -; J gene: TRBJ1-1; clone size: -; CDR3 protein: CASSQEGPLTAFF; CDR3 DNA: TGCGCCAGCAGCCAAGAAGGACCCCTGACAGCTTTCTTT
V gene: TRBV5-1; D gene: -; J gene: TRBJ2-7; clone size: -; CDR3 protein: CASSLGGSIPSYEQYF; CDR3 DNA: TGCGCCAGCAGCTTGGGAGGAAGCATCCCATCCTACGAGCAGTACTTC
V gene: TRBV5-1; D gene: TRBD1; J gene: TRBJ1-5; clone size: -; CDR3 protein: CASSEGTVNQPQHF; CDR3 DNA: TGCGCCAGCAGTGAAGGGACAGTCAATCAGCCCCAGCATTTT
V gene: TRBV5-3; D gene: TRBD1; J gene: TRBJ2-3; clone size: once; CDR3 protein: CARSSTRTGSSTDTQYF; CDR3 DNA: TGTGCCAGAAGCTCAACCCGGACAGGGTCTAGCACAGATACGCAGTATTTT
V gene: TRBV27; D gene: TRBD2; J gene: TRBJ2-7; clone size: -; CDR3 protein: CASSRGGTRAYEQYF; CDR3 DNA: TGTGCCAGCAGCCGAGGGGGGACTAGGGCCTACGAGCAGTACTTC
V gene: TRBV11-2; D gene: TRBD2; J gene: TRBJ2-7; clone size: -; CDR3 protein: CASSPGLAGREQYF; CDR3 DNA: TGTGCCAGCAGCCCGGGACTAGCGGGACGGGAGCAGTACTTC
V gene: TRBV29-1; D gene: TRBD2; J gene: TRBJ2-3; clone size: -; CDR3 protein: CSVEDGTSGEVTDTQYF; CDR3 DNA: TGCAGCGTTGAAGATGGGACTAGCGGGGAGGTCACAGATACGCAGTATTTT
V gene: TRBV28; D gene: TRBD1; J gene: TRBJ1-1; clone size: -; CDR3 protein: CASSLTPRTGGFLRNTEAFF; CDR3 DNA: TGTGCCAGCAGTTTAACCCCGCGGACAGGGGGATTCCTTAGGAACACTGAAGCTTTCTTT
V gene: TRBV10-3; D gene: TRBD2; J gene: TRBJ2-7; clone size: -; CDR3 protein: CAISESSLAGSYEQYF; CDR3 DNA: TGTGCCATCAGTGAGTCGTCACTAGCGGGTTCCTACGAGCAGTACTTC
V gene: TRBV18; D gene: -; J gene: TRBJ1-1; clone size: -; CDR3 protein: CASSQRDRATEAFF; CDR3 DNA: TGTGCCAGCTCACAGAGGGACCGGGCCACTGAAGCTTTCTTT
V gene: TRBV11-2; D gene: -; J gene: TRBJ2-2; clone size: -; CDR3 protein: CASSPGGSGALGELFF; CDR3 DNA: TGTGCCAGCAGCCCAGGGGGTAGCGGAGCCCTCGGGGAGCTGTTTTTT
V gene: TRBV10-3; D gene: TRBD1; J gene: TRBJ1-6; clone size: -; CDR3 protein: CASKQGVDSPLHF; CDR3 DNA: TGTGCCAGCAAACAGGGGGTTGATTCACCCCTCCACTTT
V gene: TRBV4-1; D gene: TRBD1; J gene: TRBJ1-5; clone size: -; CDR3 protein: CASSTGQGNQPQHF; CDR3 DNA: TGCGCCAGCAGCACCGGACAGGGCAATCAGCCCCAGCATTTT
V gene: TRBV7-2; D gene: -; J gene: TRBJ1-2; clone size: once; CDR3 protein: CASSPRSGNYGYTF; CDR3 DNA: TGTGCCAGCAGCCCGAGGTCGGGTAACTATGGCTACACCTTC